The present TCR beta chain was sequenced within a study of patients and donors after allogeneic stem cell transplantation. Germline trimming cut 4 bases from V and 6 bases from J; bases unmatched to any gene: 14. The CDR3 is 17 amino acids. CDR1 MGHRA and CDR2 YSYEKL come from the germline V gene. The sample holds a few counts of this clonotype. TCRdb recomputed calls from the RT-PCR reads with MiXCR, one row per CDR3 protein. This table has a few hundred thousand distinct CDR3 sequences, 14% appearing once. Sequencing was performed on blood, either unsorted or a sorted T cell fraction (not recorded which). The rearrangement links TRBV4-1 to TRBJ2-1, with 8 positions matching TRBD2. The source is a human donor who was either an allogeneic HSCT recipient or a stem cell or donor lymphocyte infusion donor (not recorded which). It is not recorded whose cells these are; they may come from a transplant donor. In nucleotides, the CDR3 is TGCGCCAGCAGCCCGCACGGAAGCGGGAGTGCCCTCAATGAGCAGTTCTTC. It specifies CASSPHGSGSALNEQFF.